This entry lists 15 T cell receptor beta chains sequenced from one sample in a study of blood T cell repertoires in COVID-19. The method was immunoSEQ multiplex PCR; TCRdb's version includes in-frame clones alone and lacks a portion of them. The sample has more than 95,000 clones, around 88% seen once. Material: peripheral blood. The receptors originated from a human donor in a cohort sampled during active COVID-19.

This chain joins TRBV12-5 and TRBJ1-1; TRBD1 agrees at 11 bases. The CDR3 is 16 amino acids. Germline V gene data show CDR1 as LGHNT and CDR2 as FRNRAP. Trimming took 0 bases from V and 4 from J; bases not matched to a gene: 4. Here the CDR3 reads CASGLVQGTGGTEAFF. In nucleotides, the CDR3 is TGTGCTAGTGGTTTGGTACAAGGGACAGGGGGCACTGAAGCTTTCTTT.

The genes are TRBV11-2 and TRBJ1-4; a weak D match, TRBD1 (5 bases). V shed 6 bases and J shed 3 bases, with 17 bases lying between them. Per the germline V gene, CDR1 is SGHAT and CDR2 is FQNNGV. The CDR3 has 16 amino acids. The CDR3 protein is CASRPSRRDSNEKLFF. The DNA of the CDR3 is TGTGCCAGCAGGCCTTCCAGACGGGACTCTAATGAAAAACTGTTTTTT.

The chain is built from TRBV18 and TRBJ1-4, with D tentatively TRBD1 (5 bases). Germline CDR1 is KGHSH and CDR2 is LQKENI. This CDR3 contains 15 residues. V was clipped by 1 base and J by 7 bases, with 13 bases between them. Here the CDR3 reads CASSPRGEVTEKLFF. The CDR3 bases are TGTGCCAGCTCACCACGGGGGGAGGTTACTGAAAAACTGTTTTTT.

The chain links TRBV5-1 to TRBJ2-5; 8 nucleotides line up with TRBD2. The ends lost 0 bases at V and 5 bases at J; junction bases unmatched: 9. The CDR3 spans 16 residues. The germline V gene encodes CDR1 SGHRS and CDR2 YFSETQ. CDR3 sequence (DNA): TGCGCCAGCAGCTTGGCCCCACTAGCGGCCGTGGAGACCCAGTACTTC. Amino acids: CASSLAPLAAVETQYF.

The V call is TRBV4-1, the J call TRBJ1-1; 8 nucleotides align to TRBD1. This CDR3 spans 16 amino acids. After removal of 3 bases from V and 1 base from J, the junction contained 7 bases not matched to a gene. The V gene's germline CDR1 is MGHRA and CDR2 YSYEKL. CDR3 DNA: TGCGCCAGCAGCCACTCACCCGGGACAGGGAACACTGAAGCTTTCTTT. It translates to CASSHSPGTGNTEAFF.

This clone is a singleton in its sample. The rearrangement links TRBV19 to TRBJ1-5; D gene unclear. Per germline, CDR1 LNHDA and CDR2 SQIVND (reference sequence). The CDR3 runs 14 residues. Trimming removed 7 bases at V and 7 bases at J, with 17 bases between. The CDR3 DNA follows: TGTGCCAGTAACCCCCCGGAGGTTTGGCAGCCCCAGCATTTT. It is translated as CASNPPEVWQPQHF.

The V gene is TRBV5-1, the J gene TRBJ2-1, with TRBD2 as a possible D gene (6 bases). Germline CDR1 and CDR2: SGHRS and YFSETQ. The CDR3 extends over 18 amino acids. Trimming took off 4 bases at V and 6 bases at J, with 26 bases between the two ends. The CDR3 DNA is TGCGCCAGCAGCCAACCTCCTGGGACTGGAACGAGCCGCAATGAGCAGTTCTTC. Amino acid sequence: CASSQPPGTGTSRNEQFF.

DNA of the CDR3: TGTGCCAGCAGGGGACAAAGAGGGCTAGGCACTGAAGCTTTCTTT. Translating it yields CASRGQRGLGTEAFF. The J gene is TRBJ1-1, the V gene TRBV5-4, with D perhaps TRBD1 (6 bases). Germline V gene sequence: CDR1 SGHNT, CDR2 YYREEE (reference sequence). The CDR3 runs to 15 residues. The V end lost 5 bases, the J end lost 4 bases, and 18 bases lay between the germline ends.

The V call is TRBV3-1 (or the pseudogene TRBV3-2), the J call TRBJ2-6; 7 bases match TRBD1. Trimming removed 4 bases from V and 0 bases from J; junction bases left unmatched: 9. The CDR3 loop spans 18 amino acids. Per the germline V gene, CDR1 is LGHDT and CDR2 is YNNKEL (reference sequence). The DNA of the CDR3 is TGTGCCAGCAGCCTCTGGACAGGTGAAAGCTCTGGGGCCAACGTCCTGACTTTC. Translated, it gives CASSLWTGESSGANVLTF.

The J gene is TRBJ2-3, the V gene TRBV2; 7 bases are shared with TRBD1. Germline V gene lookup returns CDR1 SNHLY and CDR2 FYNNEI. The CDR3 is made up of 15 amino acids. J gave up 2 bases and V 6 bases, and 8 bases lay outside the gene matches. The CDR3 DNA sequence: TGTGCCAGCAGCCCCAGGGGGATAGCCACAGATACGCAGTATTTT. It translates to CASSPRGIATDTQYF.

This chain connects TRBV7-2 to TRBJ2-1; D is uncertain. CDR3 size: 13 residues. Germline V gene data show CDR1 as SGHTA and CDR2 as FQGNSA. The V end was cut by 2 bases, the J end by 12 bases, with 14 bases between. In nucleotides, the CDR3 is TGTGCCAGCAGCTTATCTACTACTCAAGGGCAGTTCTTC. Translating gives CASSLSTTQGQFF.

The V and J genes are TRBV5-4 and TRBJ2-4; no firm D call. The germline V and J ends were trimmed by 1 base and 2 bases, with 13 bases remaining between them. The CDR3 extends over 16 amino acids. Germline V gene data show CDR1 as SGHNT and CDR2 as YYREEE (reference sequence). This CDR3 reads CASSLSLRASKNIQYF. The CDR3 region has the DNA TGTGCCAGCAGCTTGAGTCTTCGAGCATCCAAAAACATTCAGTACTTC. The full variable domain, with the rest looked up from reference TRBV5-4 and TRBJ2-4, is ETGVTQSPTHLIKTRGQQVTLRCSSQSGHNTVSWYQQALGQGPQFIFQYYREEENGRGNFPPRFSGLQFPNYSSELNVNALELDDSALYLCASSLSLRASKNIQYFGAGTRLSVL.

The CDR3 nucleotides are TGCGCCAGCAGCCAAGAGGGGGGGATTAATGAAAAACTGTTTTTT. This encodes CASSQEGGINEKLFF. The genes are TRBV4-1 and TRBJ1-4; a possible D gene is TRBD1 (5 bases). The CDR3 is made up of 15 amino acids. CDR1 is MGHRA and CDR2 is YSYEKL in the germline V gene. V was shortened by 0 bases and J by 4 bases, with 9 bases between the two germline ends.

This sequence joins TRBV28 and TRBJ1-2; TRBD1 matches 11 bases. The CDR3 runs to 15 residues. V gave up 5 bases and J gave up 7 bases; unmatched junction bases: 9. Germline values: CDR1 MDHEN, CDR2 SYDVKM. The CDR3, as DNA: TGTGCCAGCAGTCAGCCGGACAGGGGGCGAGGTGGCTACACCTTC. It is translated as CASSQPDRGRGGYTF.

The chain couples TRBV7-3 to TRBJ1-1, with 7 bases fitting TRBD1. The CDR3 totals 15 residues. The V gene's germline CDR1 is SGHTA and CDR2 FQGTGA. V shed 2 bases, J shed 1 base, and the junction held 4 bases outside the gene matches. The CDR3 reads CASSLHGTENTEAFF. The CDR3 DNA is TGTGCCAGCAGCTTACATGGGACAGAGAACACTGAAGCTTTCTTT.